The rows below give T cell receptor beta chains drawn from one sample of a study of T cell repertoires in cytomegalovirus infection. In TCRdb, the reads were re-called with MiXCR into one record per CDR3 protein. The sample includes 510,000 or so distinct CDR3 sequences, around 27% of them seen just once. Input material: PBMCs. All receptors derive from a human donor in good health (CMV status not recorded). Some clones in this sample may be carry-over from other donors' samples. Each CDR3 is given with its conserved first and last residue. D genes are given only for firm matches. Expanded clones are given a class, and other clones once, few, many or no size at all.

clone_size: .
v_call: TRBV29-1
d_call: .
j_call: TRBJ2-5
cdr3_aa: CSGRLGGGETQYF
cdr3_nt: TGCAGCGGCCGACTAGGCGGTGGAGAGACCCAGTACTTC

clone_size: .
v_call: TRBV7-8
d_call: TRBD2
j_call: TRBJ2-1
cdr3_aa: CASSLAIQFSPSGHGEQFF
cdr3_nt: TGTGCCAGCAGCTTAGCGATCCAGTTTTCTCCTAGCGGCCACGGGGAGCAGTTCTTC

clone_size: few
v_call: TRBV14
d_call: .
j_call: TRBJ1-1
cdr3_aa: CASSQGSARGDTEAFF
cdr3_nt: TGTGCCAGCAGCCAAGGATCCGCAAGGGGGGACACTGAAGCTTTCTTT

clone_size: .
v_call: TRBV20-1
d_call: .
j_call: TRBJ1-2
cdr3_aa: CSASSPTTPGYTF
cdr3_nt: TGCAGTGCGAGTTCCCCCACAACGCCTGGCTACACCTTC

clone_size: .
v_call: TRBV6-1
d_call: TRBD2
j_call: TRBJ2-1
cdr3_aa: CASIRRGAYNEQFF
cdr3_nt: TGTGCCAGCATTCGGCGGGGGGCCTACAATGAGCAGTTCTTC

clone_size: many
v_call: TRBV7-2
d_call: .
j_call: TRBJ1-1
cdr3_aa: CASSPPDLNTEAFF
cdr3_nt: TGTGCCAGCAGCCCCCCAGATTTGAACACTGAAGCTTTCTTT

clone_size: .
v_call: TRBV7-8
d_call: TRBD1
j_call: TRBJ2-7
cdr3_aa: CASSLVGTGFVEQYF
cdr3_nt: TGTGCCAGCAGCTTAGTGGGGACAGGGTTTGTCGAGCAGTACTTC

clone_size: few
v_call: TRBV5-6
d_call: .
j_call: TRBJ1-1
cdr3_aa: CASSPLFRRMNTEAFF
cdr3_nt: TGTGCCAGCAGCCCCCTCTTTAGGCGAATGAACACTGAAGCTTTCTTT

clone_size: .
v_call: TRBV12-3/TRBV12-4
d_call: .
j_call: TRBJ1-4
cdr3_aa: CASSSGALNEKLFF
cdr3_nt: TGTGCCAGCAGCTCCGGAGCCTTAAATGAAAAACTGTTTTTT

clone_size: many
v_call: TRBV7-2
d_call: .
j_call: TRBJ1-1
cdr3_aa: CASSPGHLGTEAFF
cdr3_nt: TGTGCCAGCAGCCCGGGACATCTAGGGACTGAAGCTTTCTTT

clone_size: once
v_call: TRBV6-1
d_call: .
j_call: TRBJ2-1
cdr3_aa: CASSEIGSGSYNEQFF
cdr3_nt: TGTGCCAGCAGTGAAATTGGGAGCGGGTCCTACAATGAGCAGTTCTTC

clone_size: .
v_call: TRBV6-2/TRBV6-3
d_call: .
j_call: TRBJ2-7
cdr3_aa: CASSKDNYEQYF
cdr3_nt: TGTGCCAGCAGTAAAGACAACTACGAGCAGTACTTC

clone_size: few
v_call: TRBV7-7
d_call: TRBD2
j_call: TRBJ2-5
cdr3_aa: CASSPVTGGPSYETQYF
cdr3_nt: TGTGCTAGCAGCCCGGTTACGGGAGGGCCCTCTTACGAGACCCAGTACTTC

clone_size: many
v_call: TRBV7-2
d_call: .
j_call: TRBJ2-1
cdr3_aa: CASSFVGGRDEQFF
cdr3_nt: TGTGCCAGCAGCTTTGTGGGAGGAAGAGATGAGCAGTTCTTC

clone_size: .
v_call: TRBV30
d_call: TRBD1
j_call: TRBJ1-4
cdr3_aa: CAWKDRGGEKLFF
cdr3_nt: TGTGCCTGGAAGGACAGGGGTGGCGAAAAACTGTTTTTT

clone_size: few
v_call: TRBV11-2
d_call: .
j_call: TRBJ1-1
cdr3_aa: CASSVGWNTEAFF
cdr3_nt: TGTGCCAGCAGCGTCGGTTGGAACACTGAAGCTTTCTTT

clone_size: .
v_call: TRBV6-2/TRBV6-3
d_call: .
j_call: TRBJ2-2
cdr3_aa: CASSYRQSNTGELFF
cdr3_nt: TGTGCCAGCAGTTACCGACAGTCGAACACCGGGGAGCTGTTTTTT

clone_size: many
v_call: TRBV2
d_call: .
j_call: TRBJ2-3
cdr3_aa: CASSGALGTQYF
cdr3_nt: TGTGCCAGCAGCGGGGCGTTGGGTACGCAGTATTTT

clone_size: .
v_call: TRBV7-9
d_call: .
j_call: TRBJ1-1
cdr3_aa: CASSLEPVTEAFF
cdr3_nt: TGTGCCAGCAGCTTAGAACCTGTGACTGAAGCTTTCTTT

clone_size: .
v_call: TRBV19
d_call: .
j_call: TRBJ2-3
cdr3_aa: CASRPVASTDTQYF
cdr3_nt: TGTGCCAGTAGACCAGTCGCTAGCACAGATACGCAGTATTTT

clone_size: .
v_call: TRBV7-3
d_call: TRBD1
j_call: TRBJ1-2
cdr3_aa: CASSPGTGPNRQNGYTF
cdr3_nt: TGTGCCAGCAGCCCAGGGACAGGGCCAAACAGACAGAATGGCTACACCTTC

clone_size: .
v_call: TRBV29-1
d_call: .
j_call: TRBJ2-1
cdr3_aa: CSVTRGGILNEQFF
cdr3_nt: TGCAGCGTGACCCGCGGCGGGATCTTGAATGAGCAGTTCTTC

clone_size: many
v_call: TRBV28
d_call: TRBD2
j_call: TRBJ2-2
cdr3_aa: CASSSGLAVIPGELFF
cdr3_nt: TGTGCCAGCAGTTCCGGACTAGCTGTTATCCCCGGGGAGCTGTTTTTT

clone_size: few
v_call: TRBV18
d_call: TRBD2
j_call: TRBJ2-3
cdr3_aa: CASSPPPRLAGTDTQYF
cdr3_nt: TGTGCCAGCTCACCACCCCCCCGTCTAGCGGGCACAGATACGCAGTATTTT

clone_size: .
v_call: TRBV30
d_call: .
j_call: TRBJ2-1
cdr3_aa: CAWSASSNEQFF
cdr3_nt: TGTGCCTGGAGCGCTAGCAGCAATGAGCAGTTCTTC

clone_size: .
v_call: TRBV19
d_call: .
j_call: TRBJ2-7
cdr3_aa: CASSMLVGRGYEQYF
cdr3_nt: TGTGCCAGTAGTATGTTAGTCGGGAGAGGATACGAGCAGTACTTC

clone_size: few
v_call: TRBV11-3
d_call: TRBD2
j_call: TRBJ2-1
cdr3_aa: CASSFRLAEGNEQFF
cdr3_nt: TGTGCCAGCAGCTTCCGACTAGCGGAGGGGAATGAGCAGTTCTTC

clone_size: once
v_call: TRBV6-1
d_call: TRBD1
j_call: TRBJ1-1
cdr3_aa: CASREGTALNTEAFF
cdr3_nt: TGTGCCAGCAGGGAAGGGACAGCCCTGAACACTGAAGCTTTCTTT

clone_size: many
v_call: TRBV7-2
d_call: TRBD2
j_call: TRBJ2-5
cdr3_aa: CASSFGGRAGETQYF
cdr3_nt: TGTGCCAGCAGCTTTGGCGGGAGGGCGGGTGAGACCCAGTACTTC

clone_size: .
v_call: TRBV28
d_call: .
j_call: TRBJ1-4
cdr3_aa: CASSLLDRTNEKLFF
cdr3_nt: TGTGCCAGCAGTTTACTCGACAGGACTAATGAAAAACTGTTTTTT

clone_size: .
v_call: TRBV11-2
d_call: .
j_call: TRBJ2-5
cdr3_aa: CASSLRKDGETQYF
cdr3_nt: TGTGCCAGCAGCCTAAGAAAGGACGGAGAGACCCAGTACTTC

clone_size: .
v_call: TRBV12-3/TRBV12-4
d_call: .
j_call: TRBJ2-1
cdr3_aa: CASMGLPSYNEQFF
cdr3_nt: TGTGCCAGCATGGGACTCCCCTCCTACAATGAGCAGTTCTTC

clone_size: few
v_call: TRBV18
d_call: .
j_call: TRBJ2-2
cdr3_aa: CASSPRTANTGELFF
cdr3_nt: TGTGCCAGCTCACCACGGACGGCGAACACCGGGGAGCTGTTTTTT

clone_size: few
v_call: TRBV6-2/TRBV6-3
d_call: TRBD1
j_call: TRBJ2-6
cdr3_aa: CASSYWGTGSGANVLTF
cdr3_nt: TGTGCCAGCAGTTACTGGGGGACAGGCTCTGGGGCCAACGTCCTGACTTTC

clone_size: few
v_call: TRBV6-6
d_call: TRBD2
j_call: TRBJ2-1
cdr3_aa: CASSLGGGQFF
cdr3_nt: TGTGCCAGCTCACTTGGGGGGGGGCAGTTCTTC

clone_size: few
v_call: TRBV7-2
d_call: .
j_call: TRBJ1-6
cdr3_aa: CASSPQTRIRTPLHF
cdr3_nt: TGTGCCAGCAGCCCCCAGACGCGGATAAGGACACCCCTCCACTTT

clone_size: .
v_call: TRBV27
d_call: .
j_call: TRBJ1-4
cdr3_aa: CASQQQGNYGKLFF
cdr3_nt: TGTGCCAGCCAGCAACAAGGCAACTATGGGAAACTGTTTTTT

clone_size: .
v_call: TRBV29-1
d_call: .
j_call: TRBJ1-1
cdr3_aa: CSSSRGRDTEAFF
cdr3_nt: TGCAGCTCAAGCCGGGGGCGGGACACTGAAGCTTTCTTT

clone_size: .
v_call: TRBV20-1
d_call: .
j_call: TRBJ1-5
cdr3_aa: CSASVAEGNQPQHF
cdr3_nt: TGCAGTGCTAGCGTCGCGGAGGGCAATCAGCCCCAGCATTTT

clone_size: few
v_call: TRBV7-9
d_call: TRBD2
j_call: TRBJ2-1
cdr3_aa: CASTRTSGKVRNEQFF
cdr3_nt: TGTGCCAGCACCCGTACTAGCGGGAAAGTCCGCAATGAGCAGTTCTTC

clone_size: .
v_call: TRBV20-1
d_call: TRBD1
j_call: TRBJ2-5
cdr3_aa: CSAQQGASGETQYF
cdr3_nt: TGCAGTGCTCAGCAGGGGGCATCGGGAGAGACCCAGTACTTC

clone_size: few
v_call: TRBV12-3/TRBV12-4
d_call: .
j_call: TRBJ2-5
cdr3_aa: CASSPVGREETQYF
cdr3_nt: TGTGCCAGCAGTCCGGTAGGACGGGAAGAGACCCAGTACTTC

clone_size: .
v_call: TRBV6-1
d_call: TRBD1
j_call: TRBJ1-4
cdr3_aa: CASSGRAGTGNEKLFF
cdr3_nt: TGTGCCAGCAGTGGAAGGGCCGGGACAGGGAATGAAAAACTGTTTTTT

clone_size: few
v_call: TRBV29-1
d_call: TRBD1
j_call: TRBJ1-2
cdr3_aa: CSVVGDRVGHGYTF
cdr3_nt: TGCAGCGTTGTGGGGGACAGGGTCGGTCACGGCTACACCTTC

clone_size: many
v_call: TRBV12-3/TRBV12-4
d_call: TRBD1
j_call: TRBJ2-1
cdr3_aa: CASSLATGARNEQFF
cdr3_nt: TGTGCCAGCAGTTTAGCTACAGGGGCCCGTAATGAGCAGTTCTTC